These 26 T cell receptor beta chains came from one sample sequenced in a study of T cells in Graves' hyperthyroidism and ophthalmopathy. TCR beta CDR3 regions were amplified from RNA transcripts. Carried out on the TCR CDR3, a first-round RT-PCR used the HTBI primer set. MiXCR, applied by TCRdb to the multiplex PCR reads, yields one record per CDR3 protein. This sample carries about 740,000 distinct CDR3 sequences, approximately 14% of them seen once, and the ten largest clones take 10%. Sequenced input: blood. The receptors originated from a woman younger than 30 with Graves' hyperthyroidism.

This clonotype has at least ten counts. This sequence joins TRBV12-3 or TRBV12-4 and TRBJ2-2; the D gene is possibly TRBD2 (6 bases). Trimming removed 6 bases from V and 3 bases from J, with 20 bases in between. CDR3 length equals 17 residues. CDR3 sequence (DNA): TGTGCCAGCAGCCTTTCGACGGGAGAGGGGCACACCGGGGAGCTGTTTTTT. It specifies CASSLSTGEGHTGELFF.

This clonotype was detected a few times. The chain has TRBV20-1 and TRBJ2-2; TRBD2 matches at 7 bases. The CDR3 contains 17 residues. Losses at the gene ends were 4 bases for V and 2 bases for J; bases not matched to a gene: 13. Looked up from germline, CDR1 is DFQATT and CDR2 is SNEGSKA (reference sequence). CDR3 loop: CSAKQASGIQNTGELFF. CDR3 nucleotides: TGCAGTGCTAAGCAGGCTAGCGGAATACAAAACACCGGGGAGCTGTTTTTT.

This clonotype has a handful of counts. V usage is TRBV25-1 and J usage is TRBJ1-1; D unclear. The CDR3 has 13 amino acids. Trimming cost V 6 bases and J 6 bases, with 14 bases left between them. Germline V gene sequence: CDR1 MGHDK, CDR2 SYGVNS. CDR3 sequence: CASSPIESPEAFF. The CDR3 DNA reads TGTGCCAGCAGCCCTATAGAATCCCCTGAAGCTTTCTTT.

V and J are TRBV5-6 and TRBJ2-2; the D gene is possibly TRBD1 (5 bases). CDR1 and CDR2 (germline): SGHDT, YYEEEE. Trimming removed 5 bases at V and 9 bases at J, with 26 bases between. CDR3 length equals 17 residues. This chain's CDR3 is CASSFDRRDPLPRELFF. CDR3 DNA sequence: TGTGCCAGCAGTTTCGATCGCAGGGATCCCCTCCCCCGGGAGCTGTTTTTT.

This clonotype was detected only a few times. This rearrangement joins TRBV6-5 to TRBJ1-1; D remains unclear. Germline loops: CDR1 MNHEY, CDR2 SVGAGI. The germline V and J ends were trimmed by 4 bases and 4 bases, with 13 bases remaining between them. This CDR3 has 14 amino acids. CDR3 loop: CASSLTERGTEAFF. CDR3 in DNA: TGTGCCAGCAGTTTAACGGAGCGGGGCACTGAAGCTTTCTTT.

This clonotype was found many times. The chain employs TRBV2 and TRBJ1-2; D is unclear. V lost 7 bases to trimming and J lost 8 bases, with 17 bases between them. Germline V lookup: CDR1 SNHLY, CDR2 FYNNEI. The CDR3 runs 13 residues. DNA of the CDR3: TGTGCCAGCACCAGAGCAGGCTTTGCGGGCTACACCTTC. Protein: CASTRAGFAGYTF.

The table lists this clonotype with many counts. The chain joins TRBV19 to TRBJ2-5; the match to TRBD2 covers 11 bases. The V segment lost 9 bases and the J segment 1 base; nucleotides outside the gene matches: 7. The CDR3 spans 15 residues. CDR1 is LNHDA and CDR2 is SQIVND in the germline V gene (reference sequence). The CDR3 region has the DNA TGTGCCAGCAGCTCGGGGACTAGCGGCCAAGAGACCCAGTACTTC. This codes for CASSSGTSGQETQYF.

Many counts were recorded for this clonotype. The chain recombines TRBV4-1 with TRBJ1-4; TRBD1 aligns across 7 bases. J gave up 7 bases and V 3 bases, and 8 bases lay outside the gene matches. This CDR3 comprises 15 residues. Germline V gene lookup returns CDR1 MGHRA and CDR2 YSYEKL. The CDR3: CASSQYTGVGEKLFF. The CDR3, as DNA: TGCGCCAGCAGCCAGTATACAGGGGTGGGTGAAAAACTGTTTTTT.

This clonotype has just a few counts. The chain carries TRBV7-9 and TRBJ2-5; 12 bases are a match to TRBD2. The ends lost 5 bases at V and 2 bases at J; junction bases unmatched: 6. The CDR3 spans 16 residues. Germline-derived CDR1 and CDR2 are SEHNR and FQNEAQ (reference sequence). CDR3 sequence: CASSHTSGRLQETQYF. The CDR3 nucleotides read TGTGCCAGCAGCCATACTAGCGGGAGGTTACAAGAGACCCAGTACTTC.

This clonotype was picked up many times. The V and J genes are TRBV20-1 and TRBJ1-1, with D unresolved. Germline loops: CDR1 DFQATT, CDR2 SNEGSKA (reference sequence). The CDR3 totals 12 residues. Between the trimmed V and J ends, which lost 1 base and 0 bases, there was a span of 3 bases. The CDR3 nucleotides read TGCAGTGCTAGAGTAATGAACACTGAAGCTTTCTTT. Protein: CSARVMNTEAFF.

The sample holds many counts of this clonotype. CDR3 region: CAWSFWERMNTEAFF. The CDR3 coding sequence is TGTGCCTGGAGTTTCTGGGAGAGGATGAACACTGAAGCTTTCTTT. The chain couples TRBV30 to TRBJ1-1, with D unresolved. Germline V gives CDR1 GTSNPN, CDR2 SVGIG (reference sequence). V lost 2 bases to trimming and J lost 0 bases, with 13 bases between them. The CDR3 has 15 amino acids.

This clonotype has ten or more counts. The V and J genes are TRBV10-3 and TRBJ1-2; no clear D gene. CDR1 is ENHRY and CDR2 is SYGVKD in the germline V gene. There are 13 residues in the CDR3. Trimming removed 3 bases at V and 6 bases at J, with 11 bases between. The CDR3 reads CAISEGQRHGYTF. Written as DNA, the CDR3 is TGTGCCATCAGTGAAGGTCAAAGGCATGGCTACACCTTC.

This clonotype appeared a few times. This chain joins TRBV29-1 and TRBJ2-1; 7 bases are shared with TRBD1. This CDR3 spans 13 amino acids. Trimming at V came to 4 bases and at J to 5 bases, leaving 5 bases not matched to a gene. Germline V CDR1 and CDR2: SQVTM, ANQGSEA. Here the CDR3 reads CSVGGTVNNEQFF. The CDR3, as DNA: TGCAGCGTTGGTGGGACAGTCAACAATGAGCAGTTCTTC.

There are a few counts of this clonotype. This CDR3 reads CASSLRLGLGASDTQYF. The CDR3 DNA follows: TGCGCCAGCAGCCTCCGCCTGGGGCTAGGCGCCTCAGATACGCAGTATTTT. This sequence joins TRBV5-1 and TRBJ2-3, with D possibly matching TRBD1 (5 bases). The CDR3 runs 17 residues. Germline loops: CDR1 SGHRS, CDR2 YFSETQ. V was clipped by 4 bases and J by 4 bases, with 22 bases between them.

The chain is built from TRBV7-2 and TRBJ2-3, with 9 bases aligning to TRBD2. The CDR3 covers 15 residues. Germline V gene data show CDR1 as SGHTA and CDR2 as FQGNSA. Trimming at V came to 3 bases and at J to 4 bases, leaving 5 bases not matched to a gene. CDR3 coding DNA: TGTGCCAGCAGCTTGTGGGGACTAGCTCCAGATACGCAGTATTTT. It yields the protein CASSLWGLAPDTQYF. The variable domain in full, completed from reference TRBV7-2 and TRBJ2-3, reads GAGVSQSPSNKVTEKGKDVELRCDPISGHTALYWYRQSLGQGLEFLIYFQGNSAPDKSGLPSDRFSAERTGGSVSTLTIQRTQQEDSAVYLCASSLWGLAPDTQYFGPGTRLTVL.

This clonotype turned up a few times. The chain is built from TRBV19 and TRBJ1-5; D is possibly TRBD1 (5 bases). Trimming cost V 3 bases and J 2 bases, with 11 bases left between them. Germline CDR1 LNHDA, CDR2 SQIVND (reference sequence). The CDR3 is made up of 15 amino acids. The CDR3 bases are TGTGCCAGTAGTATCTGGGGGTTCGGCAATCAGCCCCAGCATTTT. Residues: CASSIWGFGNQPQHF.

The sample holds many counts of this clonotype. V is TRBV18 and J is TRBJ2-1; 7 bases match TRBD2. Trimming at V came to 5 bases and at J to 2 bases, leaving 6 bases not matched to a gene. The CDR3 is 15 residues long. The germline gives CDR1 KGHSH, CDR2 LQKENI. Here the CDR3 reads CASSSREEAYNEQFF. The CDR3 bases are TGTGCCAGCTCATCCCGGGAGGAAGCCTACAATGAGCAGTTCTTC.

DNA for the CDR3: TGTGCCAGCAGTCTTACCTCAGGGGGCTCCTATGGCTACACCTTC. It yields the protein CASSLTSGGSYGYTF. The J gene is TRBJ1-2, the V gene TRBV7-2; 8 bases are a match to TRBD1. Trimming took 6 bases from V and 4 from J; bases not matched to a gene: 10. The CDR3 has 15 residues. Per the germline V gene, CDR1 is SGHTA and CDR2 is FQGNSA.

This clonotype occurred many times. The chain couples TRBV28 to TRBJ1-1, with unresolved D. The germline V gene has CDR1 MDHEN and CDR2 SYDVKM. The CDR3 contains 14 residues. Trimming left V 3 bases short and J 1 base short, with 9 bases between. Here the CDR3 DNA reads TGTGCCAGCAGTTTTAGAGCTGCGAACACTGAAGCTTTCTTT. It yields the protein CASSFRAANTEAFF.

This clonotype was counted a few times. This chain connects TRBV5-1 to TRBJ1-3, with D uncertain. CDR1 and CDR2 (germline): SGHRS, YFSETQ. The CDR3 runs 13 residues. The V and J ends lost 4 bases and 4 bases respectively, with 9 bases between them. The CDR3 DNA is TGCGCCAGCAGCGAAACGCTCGGAAACACCATATATTTT. The encoded protein is CASSETLGNTIYF.

The chain combines TRBV6-2 or TRBV6-3 with TRBJ2-1; 9 bases match TRBD2. Germline V gives CDR1 MNHEY, CDR2 SVGEGT. CDR3 length: 19 residues. The V gene end was trimmed by 2 bases and the J gene end by 0 bases; junction bases not matched to a gene: 11. The CDR3: CASSYLASGIVSSYNEQFF. The CDR3 DNA follows: TGTGCCAGCAGTTACCTGGCTAGCGGGATTGTGAGCTCCTACAATGAGCAGTTCTTC.

This chain connects TRBV5-5 to TRBJ2-3, with D possibly matching TRBD2 (5 bases). Trimming took 6 bases from V and 2 from J, leaving 16 bases between them. From germline, CDR1 is SGHKS and CDR2 YYEKEE (reference sequence). There are 15 residues in the CDR3. CDR3 sequence (DNA): TGTGCCAGCACCCCCACACGAGGGTACACAGATACGCAGTATTTT. This translates into CASTPTRGYTDTQYF.

Ten or more counts support this clonotype. V usage is TRBV2 and J usage is TRBJ2-3; 7 bases are shared with TRBD2. Germline CDR1 SNHLY, CDR2 FYNNEI. This CDR3 has 15 amino acids. V was clipped by 3 bases and J by 4 bases; unmatched bases: 7. This CDR3 reads CASSDGGVLPDTQYF. CDR3 sequence (DNA): TGTGCCAGCAGTGATGGGGGGGTACTGCCAGATACGCAGTATTTT.

The chain is built from TRBV15 and TRBJ2-5, with 12 bases that match TRBD2. The DNA matches TRBJ2-1 better at its end, which makes the J call doubtful. The CDR3 has 16 residues. Germline CDR1 and CDR2: LNHNV and YYDKDF (reference sequence). The CDR3 loop is CATGLAGGPRKETQFF. The CDR3 DNA is TGTGCCACCGGGCTAGCGGGAGGGCCGCGTAAAGAGACCCAGTTCTTC.

A remark on this clonotype: A much bigger clone sits one base away, suggesting this may be a read error. No conserved phenylalanine or tryptophan ends this CDR3, so it is likely a read error. The CDR3 nucleotides are TGTGCCACCAGTTACGACACCGGGGAGCTGTTTCTT. Residues: CATSYDTGELFL. V and J are TRBV24-1 and TRBJ2-2; D is unclear. Trimming left V 6 bases short and J 3 bases short, with 4 bases between. Per germline, CDR1 KGHDR and CDR2 SFDVKD. The CDR3 spans 12 residues.

This clonotype was observed at least ten times. The CDR3 here is CASSYPYRVSYEQYF. CDR3 bases: TGTGCCAGCAGTTACCCCTACAGGGTTTCCTACGAGCAGTACTTC. V usage is TRBV6-2 or TRBV6-3 and J usage is TRBJ2-7, with D perhaps TRBD1 (6 bases). The CDR3 consists of 15 residues. Germline values: CDR1 MNHEY, CDR2 SVGEGT. Trimming left V 2 bases short and J 1 base short, with 12 bases between.